These T cell receptor beta chains were read from a single sample in a study of T cell changes during pregnancy in multiple sclerosis. TCRdb's copy holds only in-frame clones and misses some; the assay was immunoSEQ multiplex PCR. The repertoire holds 100,000 to 140,000 clones, 92% seen once, with less than 0.85% in the top ten. The sequencing used peripheral blood, collected in the third trimester of pregnancy. These TCRs come from a female donor in good health, enrolled as a control in a pregnancy study. Both conserved end residues are part of each CDR3. Each record gives: clone size, J gene, D gene, V gene, CDR3 protein, CDR3 DNA. A D gene is named only where the DNA matches it firmly. Rows give clone size only sometimes, using once, few, many, or a class for an expanded clone.

>NA|TRBJ2-1|NA|TRBV14
CASSPGTRYTEQFF
TGTGCCAGCAGCCCTGGGACACGTTACACTGAGCAGTTCTTC
>NA|TRBJ1-2|TRBD1|TRBV4-1
CASTLLQGEGGYTF
TGCGCCAGCACCCTGCTTCAGGGGGAAGGCGGCTACACCTTC
>NA|TRBJ1-5|NA|TRBV2
CASSVSLGQSSNQPQHF
TGTGCCAGCAGTGTTTCTTTAGGACAGAGTAGCAATCAGCCCCAGCATTTT
>once|TRBJ1-4|NA|TRBV6-1
CASTITGKGEKLFF
TGTGCCAGCACCATAACAGGGAAGGGTGAAAAACTGTTTTTT
>NA|TRBJ1-1|NA|TRBV7-2
CASSPQEGTTAEAFF
TGTGCCAGCAGCCCCCAGGAGGGGACTACCGCTGAAGCTTTCTTT
>NA|TRBJ2-7|NA|TRBV7-2
CASTYPTESSYEQYF
TGTGCCAGCACCTACCCGACAGAGAGCTCCTACGAGCAGTACTTC
>NA|TRBJ2-2|NA|TRBV28
CASRTRVSGELFF
TGTGCCAGCCGTACCCGAGTGTCCGGGGAGCTGTTTTTT
>NA|TRBJ1-2|TRBD1|TRBV29-1
CSVLDREDYGYTF
TGCAGCGTCCTTGACAGGGAGGACTATGGCTACACCTTC
>NA|TRBJ1-5|NA|TRBV7-2
CASTPSLDRYSNQPQHF
TGTGCCAGCACCCCCTCCCTCGACAGGTATAGCAATCAGCCCCAGCATTTT
>NA|TRBJ1-2|TRBD1|TRBV6-4
CASQKDREVLIYGYTF
TGTGCCAGTCAAAAGGACAGGGAGGTCTTAATCTATGGCTACACCTTC
>NA|TRBJ2-1|NA|TRBV9
CASTHGEIDKNEQFF
TGTGCCAGCACCCACGGGGAGATTGACAAAAATGAGCAGTTCTTC
>once|TRBJ2-5|NA|TRBV7-9
CASSQVAETQYF
TGTGCCAGCAGCCAGGTCGCAGAGACCCAGTACTTC
>NA|TRBJ2-2|NA|TRBV18
CASRGTEPNTGELFF
TGTGCCAGCCGGGGGACAGAGCCGAACACCGGGGAGCTGTTTTTT
>once|TRBJ2-1|NA|TRBV9
CASQPPGGNEQFF
TGTGCCAGCCAGCCCCCTGGGGGGAATGAGCAGTTCTTC
>NA|TRBJ1-2|TRBD1|TRBV5-6
CASSSTGDGYTF
TGTGCCAGCAGCTCGACAGGGGATGGCTACACCTTC
>NA|TRBJ1-2|TRBD1|TRBV4-1
CASSQEPGGAGGYTF
TGCGCCAGCAGCCAAGAACCAGGGGGCGCAGGTGGCTACACCTTC
>NA|TRBJ1-1|NA|TRBV6-5
CASSYEAGNTEAFF
TGTGCCAGCAGTTACGAAGCAGGGAACACTGAAGCTTTCTTT
>NA|TRBJ1-1|NA|TRBV5-4
CASSLAGSTGAFF
TGTGCCAGCAGCTTGGCCGGCAGTACGGGAGCTTTCTTT
>NA|TRBJ2-5|NA|TRBV6-5
CASSYSITDQETQYF
TGTGCCAGCAGTTACTCGATTACAGACCAAGAGACCCAGTACTTC
>NA|TRBJ1-1|TRBD1|TRBV27
CASSFDRGSILNTEAFF
TGTGCCAGCAGTTTCGACAGGGGATCTATATTGAACACTGAAGCTTTCTTT
>NA|TRBJ1-2|TRBD1|TRBV7-8
CASSLWFTGEGYTF
TGTGCCAGCAGCTTATGGTTTACAGGGGAAGGCTACACCTTC
>NA|TRBJ1-1|NA|TRBV7-9
CASSPPRQVDAEAFF
TGTGCCAGCAGCCCCCCGAGACAGGTCGACGCTGAAGCTTTCTTT
>few|TRBJ2-3|TRBD2|TRBV2
CASSGTRGTDTQYF
TGTGCCAGCAGCGGGACTAGGGGTACAGATACGCAGTATTTT
>NA|TRBJ2-1|NA|TRBV5-8
CASSPGGGYEQFF
TGTGCCAGCAGCCCCGGCGGGGGCTATGAGCAGTTCTTC
>NA|TRBJ2-2|NA|TRBV18
CASSPRSQDTGELFF
TGTGCCAGCTCACCACGTTCTCAGGACACCGGGGAGCTGTTTTTT
>NA|TRBJ2-7|NA|TRBV5-5
CASSPLQGAYEQYF
TGTGCCAGCAGCCCGCTACAGGGTGCTTACGAGCAGTACTTC
>NA|TRBJ1-5|NA|TRBV6-6
CASSLRGPNQPQHF
TGTGCCAGCAGTTTGAGAGGGCCCAATCAGCCCCAGCATTTT
>NA|TRBJ2-3|NA|TRBV11-2
CASSLQGGSTDTQYF
TGTGCCAGCAGCTTACAAGGGGGTAGCACAGATACGCAGTATTTT
>NA|TRBJ1-1|TRBD1|TRBV29-1
CSVERDRGRVAFF
TGCAGCGTTGAAAGAGACAGGGGGCGAGTGGCTTTCTTT
>NA|TRBJ2-7|NA|TRBV7-9
CAIQNGPDKRF
TGTGCCATCCAAAACGGACCCGACAAGCGGTTC
>NA|TRBJ1-1|TRBD1|TRBV7-8
CASSWGQGSTEAFF
TGTGCCAGCAGCTGGGGACAGGGGAGCACTGAAGCTTTCTTT
>NA|TRBJ1-2|NA|TRBV30
CAWIGGPNYGYTF
TGTGCCTGGATCGGGGGGCCTAACTATGGCTACACCTTC
>NA|TRBJ1-2|NA|TRBV4-2
CASSQEAQGGYGYTF
TGTGCCAGCAGCCAAGAAGCACAGGGCGGCTATGGCTACACCTTC
>NA|TRBJ2-7|TRBD1|TRBV6-6
CASSYRKTGGEQYF
TGTGCCAGCAGTTACCGGAAGACAGGGGGCGAGCAGTACTTC
>few|TRBJ1-1|TRBD1|TRBV29-1
CSVEDSGQGNTEAFF
TGCAGCGTTGAAGACTCGGGACAGGGGAACACTGAAGCTTTCTTT
>NA|TRBJ2-7|NA|TRBV4-2
CASSPNGVSGEQYF
TGTGCCAGCAGCCCCAACGGGGTATCCGGCGAGCAGTACTTC
>NA|TRBJ1-4|TRBD1|TRBV25-1
CASSLLTGSGEKLFF
TGTGCCAGCAGTCTTCTGACAGGGTCCGGTGAAAAACTGTTTTTT
>NA|TRBJ2-7|TRBD1|TRBV18
CASSPTGQASYEQYF
TGTGCCAGCTCACCGACGGGACAGGCTTCCTACGAGCAGTACTTC
>NA|TRBJ2-5|NA|TRBV5-4
CASSLGGSQNQETQYF
TGTGCCAGCAGCTTGGGGGGCTCACAGAATCAAGAGACCCAGTACTTC
>NA|TRBJ2-7|NA|TRBV7-9
CASSLATGGPNEQYF
TGTGCCAGCAGCTTAGCGACGGGGGGCCCCAACGAGCAGTACTTC
>NA|TRBJ2-1|NA|TRBV4-1
CASSRGLGPSSYNEQFF
TGCGCCAGCAGCCGAGGACTGGGCCCGAGCTCCTACAATGAGCAGTTCTTC
>NA|TRBJ2-3|NA|TRBV7-9
CASSSVTDTQYF
TGTGCCAGCAGCTCCGTCACAGATACGCAGTATTTT
>NA|TRBJ2-7|TRBD1|TRBV7-2
CASSLVGQSIYEQYF
TGTGCCAGCAGCTTAGTGGGACAGAGTATCTACGAGCAGTACTTC
>NA|TRBJ1-3|TRBD1|TRBV4-3
CASSQEGTGRSGNTIYF
TGCGCCAGCAGCCAAGAGGGGACAGGGAGGTCTGGAAACACCATATATTTT
>NA|TRBJ1-2|NA|TRBV6-1
CASYRDIIYGYTF
TGTGCCAGCTACCGGGACATAATCTATGGCTACACCTTC
>once|TRBJ2-7|TRBD2|TRBV9
CASSTSGGPTYEQYF
TGTGCCAGCAGCACTAGCGGGGGGCCTACCTACGAGCAGTACTTC
>NA|TRBJ2-7|TRBD1|TRBV6-5
CASSLLGQGAYEQYF
TGTGCCAGCAGTCTTCTCGGACAGGGGGCCTACGAGCAGTACTTC
>NA|TRBJ1-2|NA|TRBV7-9
CASSGGQSWPTF
TGTGCCAGCAGCGGAGGACAGTCTTGGCCCACCTTC
>once|TRBJ1-1|NA|TRBV11-2
CASSFQGRNTEAFF
TGTGCCAGCAGCTTTCAGGGAAGGAACACTGAAGCTTTCTTT
>NA|TRBJ1-3|TRBD1|TRBV4-2
CASSQDWDRFSGNTIYF
TGTGCCAGCAGCCAAGACTGGGACAGATTCTCTGGAAACACCATATATTTT
>NA|TRBJ2-2|NA|TRBV18
CASSLRPAPAGELFF
TGTGCCAGCTCACTACGCCCCGCCCCGGCCGGGGAGCTGTTTTTT
>NA|TRBJ1-6|TRBD1|TRBV5-6
CASSQEMDRITDNSPLHF
TGTGCCAGCAGCCAAGAGATGGACAGGATCACGGATAATTCACCCCTCCACTTT
>NA|TRBJ2-2|TRBD1|TRBV6-5
CASSYDRGNGGELFF
TGTGCCAGCAGTTACGACAGGGGGAATGGCGGGGAGCTGTTTTTT